Below, 14 T cell receptor beta chains from the same sample are listed, as sequenced in a study of cytomegalovirus exposure and HLA in healthy donors. PCR amplification relied on 60 Vbeta primers (plus 13 Jbeta primers). Sequencing used immunoSEQ multiplex PCR; TCRdb keeps in-frame clones, though not all of them. The repertoire has about 100,000 clones, about four fifths of them found once; the top ten carry 3.5% to 5%. Sample: PBMCs. The receptors stem from a female donor in good health and CMV-seropositive.

V and J are TRBV5-1 and TRBJ1-2; D call uncertain. Per germline, CDR1 SGHRS and CDR2 YFSETQ. The CDR3 sequence is 12 residues long. Trimming pared 0 bases from V and 7 bases from J, leaving 7 bases between. The CDR3, as DNA: TGCGCCAGCAGCTTGGGGGGAGGTGGCTACACCTTC. Translation gives CASSLGGGGYTF.

This rearrangement joins TRBV6-5 to TRBJ1-1; weak D call: TRBD1 (5 bases). V lost 2 bases and J 0 bases, leaving 13 bases between the germline ends. The CDR3 totals 16 residues. Germline-derived CDR1 and CDR2 are MNHEY and SVGAGI. DNA of the CDR3: TGTGCCAGCAGTTACCTCTCTTGGGGCCTGAACACTGAAGCTTTCTTT. Protein sequence: CASSYLSWGLNTEAFF.

This clone came up a few times. The CDR3 nucleotides read TGTGCCAGCAGCTTCGTCTCTGGAAACACCATATATTTT. Translation: CASSFVSGNTIYF. The chain employs TRBV5-8 and TRBJ1-3; D not resolved. Germline values: CDR1 SGHTS, CDR2 YDEGEE. Between the trimmed V and J ends, which lost 2 bases and 0 bases, there was a span of 3 bases. CDR3 length: 13 amino acids.

CDR3 loop: CASSLVAGSSYNEQFF. In DNA, the CDR3 is TGCGCCAGCAGCTTGGTTGCAGGAAGCTCCTACAATGAGCAGTTCTTC. V is TRBV5-1 and J is TRBJ2-1, with unresolved D. V lost 0 bases and J 0 bases, leaving 10 bases between the germline ends. CDR3 length equals 16 residues. CDR1 is SGHRS and CDR2 is YFSETQ in the germline V gene.

This chain joins TRBV5-5 and TRBJ2-2; maybe TRBD1 (6 bases). Between the trimmed V and J ends, which lost 5 bases and 7 bases, there was a span of 15 bases. CDR1 is SGHKS and CDR2 is YYEKEE in the germline V gene (reference sequence). The CDR3 is 14 residues long. The DNA for the CDR3 is TGTGCCAGCAGTGAGACAGGATTGGGCGGGGAGCTGTTTTTT. Amino acid sequence: CASSETGLGGELFF.

The J gene is TRBJ2-1, the V gene TRBV27; 8 bases fit TRBD2. The CDR3 runs 14 residues. V was clipped by 6 bases and J by 12 bases; unmatched bases: 13. The germline V gene has CDR1 MNHEY and CDR2 SMNVEV (reference sequence). This CDR3 reads CASSVTRTGTRQFF. Written as DNA, the CDR3 is TGTGCCAGCAGCGTAACTCGAACCGGGACTAGGCAGTTCTTC.

The J gene is TRBJ2-1, the V gene TRBV2; 10 bases fit TRBD2. V lost 1 base, J lost 2 bases, and 8 bases stayed unmatched. The CDR3 sequence is 18 residues long. CDR1 SNHLY and CDR2 FYNNEI come from the germline V gene. The CDR3 loop reads CASSEGSSGRLTYNEQFF. As DNA, the CDR3 is TGTGCCAGCAGTGAAGGGAGTAGCGGGAGGCTCACCTACAATGAGCAGTTCTTC. Full variable domain (missing parts from reference TRBV2 and TRBJ2-1): EPEVTQTPSHQVTQMGQEVILRCVPISNHLYFYWYRQILGQKVEFLVSFYNNEISEKSEIFDDQFSVERPDGSNFTLKIRSTKLEDSAMYFCASSEGSSGRLTYNEQFFGPGTRLTVL.

This clone is a singleton in its sample. The J gene is TRBJ1-1, the V gene TRBV19, with a possible D match to TRBD1 (5 bases). Germline V CDR1 and CDR2: LNHDA, SQIVND (reference sequence). This CDR3 spans 12 amino acids. Trimming shortened V by 5 bases and J by 4 bases, and 8 bases separated the two germline ends. This chain's CDR3 is CASSFGGTEAFF. The DNA of the CDR3 is TGTGCCAGTAGTTTCGGGGGCACTGAAGCTTTCTTT.

This clone was picked up a small number of times. The V and J genes are TRBV5-1 and TRBJ1-1; 9 bases match TRBD1. From germline, CDR1 is SGHRS and CDR2 YFSETQ. The CDR3 is 17 residues long. Trimming took 1 base from V and 5 from J; bases not matched to a gene: 12. DNA for the CDR3: TGCGCCAGCAGCTTGAGGGGACAGGGACGGTATGGGACTGAAGCTTTCTTT. It codes for CASSLRGQGRYGTEAFF.

The chain couples TRBV4-1 to TRBJ2-3; TRBD2 matches 8 bases. With V trimmed by 4 bases and J by 1 base, 10 bases remained unmatched. CDR3 size: 17 residues. Germline V gene data show CDR1 as MGHRA and CDR2 as YSYEKL. DNA of the CDR3: TGCGCCAGCAGCCGCCCTGAGGGAGCGGGGGGCACAGATACGCAGTATTTT. Translated: CASSRPEGAGGTDTQYF.

J is TRBJ2-7 and V is TRBV19; 10 bases match TRBD1. With V trimmed by 10 bases and J by 4 bases, 10 bases remained unmatched. CDR3 size: 14 residues. In germline, CDR1 is LNHDA, CDR2 SQIVND (reference sequence). This CDR3 reads CATQVTGGIYEQYF. Here the CDR3 DNA reads TGTGCCACACAAGTGACAGGGGGCATTTACGAGCAGTACTTC.

The rearrangement uses TRBV5-1 and TRBJ1-1; D call uncertain. The V and J ends lost 0 bases and 1 base respectively, with 7 bases between them. Germline V gene sequence: CDR1 SGHRS, CDR2 YFSETQ. This CDR3 comprises 14 residues. The CDR3 nucleotides read TGCGCCAGCAGCTTGGCCAGCGCGAACACTGAAGCTTTCTTT. It translates to CASSLASANTEAFF.

This clone was found once. The chain joins TRBV6-1 to TRBJ2-7, with TRBD1 identical over 7 bases. V shed 4 bases, J shed 3 bases, and the junction held 0 bases outside the gene matches. This CDR3 spans 12 amino acids. Germline values: CDR1 MNHNS, CDR2 SASEGT. The CDR3 nucleotides read TGTGCCAGCAGTGGACAGGGCTACGAGCAGTACTTC. Translated, it gives CASSGQGYEQYF.

CDR3 amino acids: CASSHKTGGADGYTF. The CDR3 DNA reads as TGTGCCAGCAGTCATAAGACAGGGGGCGCAGATGGCTACACCTTC. The rearrangement uses TRBV7-9 and TRBJ1-2; 10 positions agree with TRBD1. The trim removed 6 bases at V and 6 bases at J, leaving 10 bases unmatched. CDR3 length: 15 residues. Germline V gene sequence: CDR1 SEHNR, CDR2 FQNEAQ (reference sequence).